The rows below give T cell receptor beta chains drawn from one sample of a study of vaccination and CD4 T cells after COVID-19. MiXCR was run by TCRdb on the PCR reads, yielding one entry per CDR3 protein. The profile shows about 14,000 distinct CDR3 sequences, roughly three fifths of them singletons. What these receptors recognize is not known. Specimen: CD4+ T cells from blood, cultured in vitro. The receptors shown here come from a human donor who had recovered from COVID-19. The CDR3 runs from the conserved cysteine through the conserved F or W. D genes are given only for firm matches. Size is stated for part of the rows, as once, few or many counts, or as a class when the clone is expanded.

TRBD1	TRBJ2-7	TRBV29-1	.	TGCAGCGTCCGACAGGGGGCTTTCCCGAGCTCCTACGAGCAGTACTTC	CSVRQGAFPSSYEQYF
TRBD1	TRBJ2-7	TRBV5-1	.	TGCGCCAGCAGACGCATGAGACAGGGGCCCTACGAGCAGTACTTC	CASRRMRQGPYEQYF
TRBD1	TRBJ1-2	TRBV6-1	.	TGTGCCAGCAGCCTACTTCCGGGACAGAAGGGCTACACCTTC	CASSLLPGQKGYTF
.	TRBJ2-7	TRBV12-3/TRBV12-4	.	TGTGCCAGCAGTTTTTCAGGGGAACCCTACGAGCAGTACTTC	CASSFSGEPYEQYF
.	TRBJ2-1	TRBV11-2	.	TGTGCCAGCAGCTACACTGGCGGGACCTACAATGAGCAGTTCTTC	CASSYTGGTYNEQFF
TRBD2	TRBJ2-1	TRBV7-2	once	TGTGCCAGCAGCTTAGCTGGCAGTCTAGCGGGGATAAATGAGCAGTTCTTC	CASSLAGSLAGINEQFF
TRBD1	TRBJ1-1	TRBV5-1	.	TGCGCCAGCAGCTTGGCCAACAGGGGAAGTTTAGCTTTCTTT	CASSLANRGSLAFF
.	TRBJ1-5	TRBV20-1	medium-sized	TGCAGTGCTAGAGTCGGAGGGGGCAATCAGCCCCAGCATTTT	CSARVGGGNQPQHF
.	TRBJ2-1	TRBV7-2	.	TGTGCCAGCCGGCGGGGGCCGGGAGAGCAGTTCTTC	CASRRGPGEQFF
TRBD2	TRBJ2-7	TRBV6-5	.	TGTGCCAGCAGTTACTCACCTCCCGGTGTAGCGGGAATGTACGAGCAGTACTTC	CASSYSPPGVAGMYEQYF
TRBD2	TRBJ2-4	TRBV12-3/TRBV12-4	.	TGTGCCAGCAGTTCTAGCGGGAGGGCCAAAAACATTCAGTACTTC	CASSSSGRAKNIQYF
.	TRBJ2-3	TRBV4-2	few	TGTGCCAGCAGCCAAGAAGGAGGTTGGGCACAGAGTACAGATACGCAGTATTTT	CASSQEGGWAQSTDTQYF
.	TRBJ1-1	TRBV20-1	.	TGCAGTGCTAGGGGGCCTTACACTGAAGCTTTCTTT	CSARGPYTEAFF
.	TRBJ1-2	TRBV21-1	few	TGTGCCAGCAGCACGGACAGGGGGCGACTCTATGGCTACACCTTC	CASSTDRGRLYGYTF
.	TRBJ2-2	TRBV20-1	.	TGCAGTGCTACCGGGGGCCTAGAAAACACCGGGGAGCTGTTTTTT	CSATGGLENTGELFF
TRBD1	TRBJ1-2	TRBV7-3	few	TGTGCCAGCAGCTCTGACAGGGGCTATGGCTACACCTTC	CASSSDRGYGYTF
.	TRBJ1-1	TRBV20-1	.	TGCAGTGCTAGGAGGGCAGAATTGAACACTGAAGCTTTCTTT	CSARRAELNTEAFF
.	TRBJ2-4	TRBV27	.	TGTGCCAGCAGTCCTAACGGGGTAGCCAAAAACATTCAGTACTTC	CASSPNGVAKNIQYF
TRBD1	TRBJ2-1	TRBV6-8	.	TGTGCCAGCAGTTCCCTTCGTGACAGGGGGCCGGGAGTAGTCTACAATGAGCAGTTCTTC	CASSSLRDRGPGVVYNEQFF
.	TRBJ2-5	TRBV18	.	TGTGCCAGCTCACAAAACAGGGAAGAGACCCAGTACTTC	CASSQNREETQYF
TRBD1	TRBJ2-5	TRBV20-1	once	TGCAGTGCTAGATTGGGACAGGGGGCTCGTGAGACCCAGTACTTC	CSARLGQGARETQYF
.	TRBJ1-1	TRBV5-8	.	TGTGCCAGCAGCTTGGAGAAGAACACTGAAGCTTTCTTT	CASSLEKNTEAFF
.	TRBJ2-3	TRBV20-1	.	TGCAGTGTGGCGAGCACAGATACGCAGTATTTT	CSVASTDTQYF
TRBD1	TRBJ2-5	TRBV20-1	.	TGCAGTGCTTGGGACAGGGGGGCCGGAGAGACCCAGTACTTC	CSAWDRGAGETQYF
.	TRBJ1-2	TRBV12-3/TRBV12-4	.	TGTGCCAGCAGTGTACGACAAGGGAGCGATGGCTACACCTTC	CASSVRQGSDGYTF
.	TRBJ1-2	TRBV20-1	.	TGCAGTGCTAGGGGAGTCACCTTC	CSARGVTF
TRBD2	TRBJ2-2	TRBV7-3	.	TGTGCCAGCAGCTTAGGGACTAGCGGGAGCGCCGAGGAGCTGTTTTTT	CASSLGTSGSAEELFF
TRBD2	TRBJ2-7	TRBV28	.	TGTGCCAGCAGTTATAGCCCCCCGCCGGGAGGGTACGAGCAGTACTTC	CASSYSPPPGGYEQYF
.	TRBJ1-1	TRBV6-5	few	TGTGCCAGCAGTTACGCCGTAGCCTTACCCCGAGGGACTGAAGCTTTCTTT	CASSYAVALPRGTEAFF
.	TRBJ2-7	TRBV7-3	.	TGTGCCAGCAGCATAGGAAGGGTGGGCGAGCAGTACTTC	CASSIGRVGEQYF
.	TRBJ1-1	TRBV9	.	TGTGCCAGCAGCGTCCGAGTGGACACTGAAGCTTTCTTT	CASSVRVDTEAFF
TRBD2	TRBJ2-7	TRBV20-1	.	TGCAGTGTCCCCCGGCTAGCGGGGAGCTACGAGCAGTACTTC	CSVPRLAGSYEQYF
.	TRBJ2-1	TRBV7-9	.	TGTGCCAGCAGCCCACAAGGAGCGGCCAATGAGCAGTTCTTC	CASSPQGAANEQFF
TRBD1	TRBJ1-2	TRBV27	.	TGTGCCAGCAGCCCCAATCCGACAGGGAACAACTATGGCTACACCTTC	CASSPNPTGNNYGYTF